The 13 T cell receptor beta chains in this list originate from one sample, sequenced in a study of graft-versus-host responses after intestinal transplantation. Measured with immunoSEQ multiplex PCR; TCRdb has only the in-frame clones, and not every one. Here the sample spans roughly 97,000 clones, about 93% being singletons. The sequenced sample was PBMCs, obtained approximately 420 days after intestinal transplant. The receptors were gathered from a human patient who received an intestinal transplant, so some T cells may come from the graft donor.

This chain uses TRBV6-1 with TRBJ1-2; the D gene is possibly TRBD1 (5 bases). Per the germline V gene, CDR1 is MNHNS and CDR2 is SASEGT. This CDR3 contains 13 residues. The V end was cut by 2 bases, the J end by 9 bases, with 13 bases between. Here the CDR3 DNA reads TGTGCCAGCAGTGAAAGCAGGGAGCGGAGCTACACCTTC. Translating gives CASSESRERSYTF.

The chain combines TRBV10-3 with TRBJ2-3, with D hard to call. Trimming took 6 bases from V and 0 from J, leaving 4 bases between them. CDR1 is ENHRY, CDR2 SYGVKD, per germline. This CDR3 spans 12 amino acids. CDR3 protein: CAIRDSTDTQYF. The CDR3 DNA follows: TGTGCCATCAGGGACAGCACAGATACGCAGTATTTT.

The rearrangement links TRBV4-1 to TRBJ1-1; D is unclear. CDR3 length equals 14 residues. The germline CDR1 and CDR2 sequences are MGHRA and YSYEKL. Trimming removed 4 bases from V and 2 bases from J, with 11 bases in between. The DNA of the CDR3 is TGCGCCAGCAGCCTGGTCCACCCTAACACTGAAGCTTTCTTT. The encoded protein is CASSLVHPNTEAFF.

The V call is TRBV7-2, the J call TRBJ2-5; 9 nucleotides match TRBD2. CDR1 is SGHTA, CDR2 FQGNSA, per germline. Trimming removed 9 bases from V and 7 bases from J; junction bases left unmatched: 9. The CDR3 spans 13 residues. The chain's CDR3 is CASGSGGMGTQYF. The CDR3 region has the DNA TGTGCCAGTGGAAGCGGGGGGATGGGGACCCAGTACTTC.

The chain uses TRBV7-9 and TRBJ2-1; D is unresolved. With 6 bases removed from V and 5 bases from J, the gap between germline ends came to 11 bases. Per germline, CDR1 SEHNR and CDR2 FQNEAQ (reference sequence). The CDR3 loop spans 13 amino acids. The CDR3 sequence is CASSLGLHNEQFF. In DNA, the CDR3 is TGTGCCAGCAGTCTAGGGCTGCACAATGAGCAGTTCTTC.

V usage is TRBV14 and J usage is TRBJ1-2; no clear D. Trimming pared 5 bases from V and 4 bases from J, leaving 8 bases between. CDR3 length equals 12 residues. The germline CDR1 and CDR2 sequences are SGHDN and FVKESK. Written as DNA, the CDR3 is TGTGCCAGCAGCGCCGAGAGCTATGGCTACACCTTC. Its protein is CASSAESYGYTF. Variable domain in full (rest from reference TRBV14 and TRBJ1-2): EAGVTQFPSHSVIEKGQTVTLRCDPISGHDNLYWYRRVMGKEIKFLLHFVKESKQDESGMPNNRFLAERTGGTYSTLKVQPAELEDSGVYFCASSAESYGYTFGSGTRLTVV.

The chain joins TRBV18 to TRBJ1-5, with D unclear. The CDR3 has 12 amino acids. The V gene's germline CDR1 is KGHSH and CDR2 LQKENI. Trimming left V 2 bases short and J 7 bases short, with 6 bases between. The chain's CDR3 is CASSPSKQPQHF. The CDR3 region has the DNA TGTGCCAGCTCACCATCGAAGCAGCCCCAGCATTTT.

This clone came up a few times. The chain employs TRBV6-6 and TRBJ2-3; TRBD2 might be the D (7 bases). The V end lost 10 bases, the J end lost 2 bases, and 16 bases lay between the germline ends. The CDR3 covers 14 residues. Per the germline V gene, CDR1 is MNHNY and CDR2 is SVGAGI (reference sequence). CDR3 protein: CATTIGGHTDTQYF. CDR3 in DNA: TGTGCCACAACAATCGGGGGGCACACAGATACGCAGTATTTT.

The CDR3 DNA sequence: TGTGCCAGTAACAACAACTATGGCTACACCTTC. It translates to CASNNNYGYTF. The chain uses TRBV19 and TRBJ1-2, with D uncertain. V lost 7 bases, J lost 2 bases, and 5 bases lay in between. CDR3 size: 11 residues. Germline V lookup: CDR1 LNHDA, CDR2 SQIVND (reference sequence).

This clone was observed a single time. This chain connects TRBV5-1 to TRBJ1-4, with TRBD1 as a possible D gene (5 bases). Germline V gene sequence: CDR1 SGHRS, CDR2 YFSETQ. V lost 0 bases and J lost 3, with 9 bases in between. The CDR3 runs 15 residues. The CDR3 DNA is TGCGCCAGCAGCTTGGGGCAGGGCGCTAATGAAAAACTGTTTTTT. Translating it yields CASSLGQGANEKLFF.

The chain recombines TRBV6-5 with TRBJ2-3; no definite D call. Trimming left V 2 bases short and J 4 bases short, with 4 bases between. Looked up from germline, CDR1 is MNHEY and CDR2 is SVGAGI. This CDR3 comprises 12 residues. As DNA, the CDR3 is TGTGCCAGCAGTTACGGCTCAGATACGCAGTATTTT. Residues: CASSYGSDTQYF.

This chain links TRBV7-9 with TRBJ1-2; maybe TRBD1 (5 bases). Germline CDR1 is SEHNR and CDR2 is FQNEAQ (reference sequence). V shed 2 bases and J shed 4 bases, with 8 bases lying between them. CDR3 size: 13 residues. The CDR3 coding sequence is TGTGCCAGCAGCTTATGGCAGGGCTATGGCTACACCTTC. Its protein product is CASSLWQGYGYTF.

The chain has TRBV11-3 and TRBJ1-5; D is ambiguous. The CDR3 sequence is 11 residues long. The germline V and J ends were trimmed by 8 bases and 9 bases, with 11 bases remaining between them. CDR1 is SGHNT and CDR2 is YENEEA in the germline V gene. The CDR3 region has the DNA TGTGCCAGCCGCCTTGGGCGGCCCCAGCATTTT. Translated: CASRLGRPQHF.